The source of this T cell receptor (beta chain) is a study of long-term antiretroviral therapy in people with HIV. Overall study: The oldest specimens predate the 2015 immediate-ART recommendation by about a decade.

Donors needed at least one pre-ART PBMC sample plus at least two post-ART samples. In each sample, about 0.9-10 million cryopreserved PBMC were present before DNA extraction. Germline lookup yields CDR1 LNHNV and CDR2 YYDKDF (reference sequence). V was cut by 5 bases and J by 1 base, with 13 bases left in between. This CDR3 spans 15 amino acids. Researchers report immunoSEQ v3.0 was run at survey level. Sequencing targeted roughly 35,000-50,000 T-cell genomes per sample. The assay was immunoSEQ multiplex PCR, and TCRdb's table has in-frame clones only and misses some. The table records fewer than 35,000 clones, over 75% of them present only once.

The material was unsorted PBMCs, obtained about 3.4 years after starting antiretroviral therapy. The clonotype originates from a man younger than 35 with HIV. The chain links TRBV15 to TRBJ2-3; D is unclear. The CDR3, as DNA: TGTGCCACCAGCCCCTCCCGAGGAGGCACAGATACGCAGTATTTT. This encodes CATSPSRGGTDTQYF.